These T cell receptor beta chains were read from a single sample in a study of blood T cell repertoires in COVID-19. Here immunoSEQ multiplex PCR was the method, and the copy in TCRdb shows in-frame clones only, minus some. The table lists 35,000 to 45,000 clones, roughly 90% of them singletons. The sample consisted of peripheral blood. These receptors originate from a man in his 60s with active COVID-19. CDR3s include the opening cysteine and the closing phenylalanine or tryptophan. A D gene is named only where the DNA matches it firmly. Only some rows state a clone size, as once, few, many or a class for expanded clones.

abundance | j_gene | d_gene | v_gene | CDR3nt | CDR3aa
- | TRBJ2-1 | TRBD1 | TRBV24-1 | TGTGCCACCAGTGATTCGCGGACAGGGGACCACGGTGAGCAGTTCTTC | CATSDSRTGDHGEQFF
- | TRBJ2-7 | - | TRBV20-1 | TGCAGTGCTAGTTTCAGGGGACCCTACGAGCAGTACTTC | CSASFRGPYEQYF
- | TRBJ2-5 | - | TRBV6-5 | TGTGCCAGCAGTCCCAGGGAATGGTTAGAGACCCAGTACTTC | CASSPREWLETQYF
- | TRBJ2-5 | TRBD1 | TRBV3-1/TRBV3-2 | TGTGCCAGCAGCCAAAAAGGGACAGGGGTAAGGGAGACCCAGTACTTC | CASSQKGTGVRETQYF
- | TRBJ1-5 | - | TRBV9 | TGTGCCAGCAGCGTCGGGACACTCGACGGGCAGCCCCAGCATTTT | CASSVGTLDGQPQHF
- | TRBJ2-7 | - | TRBV4-3 | TGCGCCAGCAGCCAAGTTGCGGGGGCGGTATACTACGAGCAGTACTTC | CASSQVAGAVYYEQYF
- | TRBJ2-7 | - | TRBV2 | TGTGCCAGCAGTGGGTCAGGACAGACCTCCTACGAGCAGTACTTC | CASSGSGQTSYEQYF
- | TRBJ1-6 | TRBD1 | TRBV28 | TGTGCCAGCAGAGATCAAACAGGGGTGTCACCCCTCCACTTT | CASRDQTGVSPLHF
once | TRBJ2-3 | TRBD1 | TRBV4-2 | TGTGCCAGCAGCCCTCAGGGGGACGGGACAGATACGCAGTATTTT | CASSPQGDGTDTQYF
- | TRBJ2-7 | - | TRBV28 | TGTGCCAGCACCGCGCGACAGCTCAGTTTCGAGCAGTACTTC | CASTARQLSFEQYF
- | TRBJ2-7 | - | TRBV29-1 | TGCAGCGTGGGGACTCGCGGGGGCAACGAGCAGTACTTC | CSVGTRGGNEQYF
once | TRBJ2-6 | - | TRBV18 | TGTGCCAGCTCACCAGGGCAGAGCTCTGGGGCCAACGTCCTGACTTTC | CASSPGQSSGANVLTF
- | TRBJ2-1 | - | TRBV7-9 | TGTGCCAGCAGCACAGATGCAGGCGGGGAATACCAAAAGTTTCCCACAAATGAGCAGTTCTTC | CASSTDAGGEYQKFPTNEQFF
few | TRBJ2-5 | - | TRBV7-2 | TGTGCCAGCAGCTCGGACATTCAAGAGACCCAGTACTTC | CASSSDIQETQYF
- | TRBJ1-2 | - | TRBV7-9 | TGTGCCAGCAGCTTAGGGACAGATTATGGCTACACCTTC | CASSLGTDYGYTF
- | TRBJ2-3 | - | TRBV6-4 | TGTGCCAGCAGTGAGGGGCCCAGCGCAGATACGCAGTATTTT | CASSEGPSADTQYF
- | TRBJ2-1 | TRBD2 | TRBV10-2 | TGCGCCAGCCGACTAGCGGGGAACAATGAGCAGTTCTTC | CASRLAGNNEQFF
- | TRBJ1-2 | - | TRBV10-3 | TGTGCCATCTCCTCGGAGGGAAATCGTGGCTACACCTTC | CAISSEGNRGYTF
few | TRBJ1-4 | - | TRBV4-1 | TGCGCCAGCAGTCCTCGGGCCCCACAGGAGATTAATGAAAAACTGTTTTTT | CASSPRAPQEINEKLFF
- | TRBJ2-7 | TRBD1 | TRBV30 | TGTGCCTGGAGTGGGACAGGGGGTAAGTCCTACGAGCAGTACTTC | CAWSGTGGKSYEQYF
- | TRBJ2-3 | TRBD2 | TRBV7-9 | TGTGCCAGCAGCTTAGGCTCCGGGACTAGCGGTACAGATACGCAGTATTTT | CASSLGSGTSGTDTQYF
- | TRBJ2-1 | TRBD2 | TRBV6-4 | TGTGCCAGCAGCCTTACTAGCGGGAGCGGGGCCAATGAGCAGTTCTTC | CASSLTSGSGANEQFF
- | TRBJ2-7 | - | TRBV29-1 | TGCAGCGTTGAATTCGCAGGGCAATCCTCTATCTACGAGCAGTACTTC | CSVEFAGQSSIYEQYF
- | TRBJ1-3 | TRBD1 | TRBV2 | TGTGCCAGCAGGAGAGGGACAGGGGACTCATCCTTCGGAAACACCATATATTTT | CASRRGTGDSSFGNTIYF
few | TRBJ2-2 | TRBD2 | TRBV3-1/TRBV3-2 | TGTGCCAGCAGCAAAATCGGGGCGGGAGACCTTAACACCGGGGAGCTGTTTTTT | CASSKIGAGDLNTGELFF
- | TRBJ2-1 | TRBD2 | TRBV2 | TGTGCCACCTCGCATAGCGGGAGCCGTTACAATGAGCAGTTCTTC | CATSHSGSRYNEQFF
- | TRBJ2-7 | - | TRBV9 | TGTGCCAGCAGCGGCGAGGACAGCTCCTACGAGCAGTACTTC | CASSGEDSSYEQYF
- | TRBJ2-6 | - | TRBV10-3 | TGTGCCATCAGTGGTTTTATGGCCCCGCTAGACTCTGGGGCCAACGTCCTGACTTTC | CAISGFMAPLDSGANVLTF
- | TRBJ1-4 | - | TRBV6-6 | TGTGCCAGCAGTGAGGGAGGGGTACTGTTTTTT | CASSEGGVLFF
- | TRBJ2-7 | TRBD2 | TRBV5-1 | TGCGCCAGCAGCTTACTAGCGGGAGGAAGCTACGAGCAGTACTTC | CASSLLAGGSYEQYF